Included here is one T cell receptor beta chain sequence, with context. This entry comes from a study of sequential checkpoint blockade in melanoma. Background on the study: Arm A got nivolumab then ipilimumab; arm B the reverse, 1:1.

Stated treatment: randomized to nivolumab then ipilimumab (arm A) or the reverse (arm B). From thawed PBMCs, live CD3+CD8+ cells negative for CD19 and CD56 were sorted. Clones were sequenced by immunoSEQ multiplex PCR, and TCRdb holds only the in-frame ones, with some missing. This sample has under 20,000 clones, with roughly three quarters found just once. The CDR3 spans 14 residues. Germline CDR1 SGDLS, CDR2 YYNGEE. This receptor was identified in a human donor with melanoma. The chain combines TRBV9 with TRBJ2-5; 7 bases fit TRBD1. The DNA end is a closer match to TRBJ2-7, so the J assignment may be wrong. Material: CD8+ T cells sorted from blood (inferred from file names), obtained from a patient given nivolumab and ipilimumab in sequence. As DNA, the CDR3 is TGTGCCAGCAGCCCATTACAGGGGACCTACGAGCAGTACTTC. As protein: CASSPLQGTYEQYF.